This is a list of T cell receptor beta chains from one sample in a study of T cell repertoires in cytomegalovirus infection. Each CDR3 protein gets one entry after TCRdb re-called the reads with MiXCR. This sample carries some 220,000 distinct CDR3 sequences, roughly an eighth of them seen once, and the ten largest clones take 1.6%. Sample: PBMCs. Source of these receptors: a human donor in good health (CMV status not recorded). Some clones in this sample may be carry-over from other donors' samples. Each CDR3 is given with its conserved first and last residue. D genes are given only for firm matches. Clone size is given for some rows only: seen once, a few or many times, or a class if the clone is expanded.

.	TRBJ2-7	TRBV28	TRBD2	CASSLLSGSQGEQYF	TGTGCCAGCAGTTTATTAAGCGGGAGCCAGGGGGAGCAGTACTTC
many	TRBJ2-7	TRBV7-2	.	CASSLSSILSYEQYF	TGTGCCAGCAGCTTGAGTTCAATTCTTTCCTACGAGCAGTACTTC
many	TRBJ1-4	TRBV7-2	.	CASSVRDEKLFF	TGTGCCAGCAGCGTCAGGGATGAAAAACTGTTTTTT
few	TRBJ2-7	TRBV11-2	.	CASSDRGTPLYEQYF	TGTGCCAGCAGCGACCGCGGGACTCCCCTTTACGAGCAGTACTTC
few	TRBJ1-2	TRBV14	.	CASSPRGHRGLYGYTF	TGTGCCAGCAGCCCCCGAGGACATCGGGGACTCTATGGCTACACCTTC
few	TRBJ2-5	TRBV5-4	.	CASSLSHETQYF	TGTGCCAGCAGCTTAAGCCACGAGACCCAGTACTTC
many	TRBJ2-1	TRBV7-2	TRBD2	CASSPRTSGLNEQFF	TGTGCCAGCAGCCCCCGGACTAGCGGCCTCAATGAGCAGTTCTTC
few	TRBJ2-7	TRBV6-2/TRBV6-3	TRBD2	CASSSLAVSYEQYF	TGTGCCAGCAGTTCCCTAGCGGTCTCCTACGAGCAGTACTTC
.	TRBJ2-1	TRBV20-1	TRBD1	CSATRDSRDYNEQFF	TGCAGTGCTACTCGGGACAGTCGGGATTACAATGAGCAGTTCTTC
many	TRBJ2-6	TRBV7-9	TRBD1	CASSDGTGSGANVLTF	TGTGCCAGCAGCGACGGGACAGGCTCTGGGGCCAACGTCCTGACTTTC
many	TRBJ2-1	TRBV27	TRBD1	CASSINRGHEQFF	TGTGCCAGCAGTATAAACAGGGGACACGAGCAGTTCTTC
many	TRBJ2-3	TRBV11-2	.	CASSPELGTDTQYF	TGTGCCAGCAGTCCTGAACTTGGAACAGATACGCAGTATTTT
.	TRBJ2-5	TRBV11-1	TRBD1	CASSPGQGEEETQYF	TGTGCCAGCAGCCCGGGACAGGGGGAGGAGGAGACCCAGTACTTC
many	TRBJ2-3	TRBV6-1	.	CASSEPGRQPDTQYF	TGTGCCAGCAGTGAACCCGGACGGCAGCCAGATACGCAGTATTTT
many	TRBJ1-1	TRBV29-1	TRBD1	CSVARGTGNTEAFF	TGCAGCGTTGCCAGGGGGACGGGAAACACTGAAGCTTTCTTT
few	TRBJ2-7	TRBV29-1	.	CSVPFDTRTASYEQYF	TGCAGCGTTCCTTTCGACACCCGGACCGCTTCCTACGAGCAGTACTTC
.	TRBJ2-1	TRBV6-2/TRBV6-3	TRBD1	CASSNPDRAVDF	TGTGCCAGCAGTAACCCTGACAGGGCTGTTGACTTC
few	TRBJ2-3	TRBV29-1	TRBD1	CSIGTGAPDTQYF	TGCAGCATCGGGACAGGGGCACCAGATACGCAGTATTTT
many	TRBJ1-3	TRBV7-2	.	CASSLGTFGNTIYF	TGTGCCAGCAGCTTAGGGACATTCGGAAACACCATATATTTT
many	TRBJ2-3	TRBV7-2	TRBD2	CASSLALTSGRTDTQYF	TGTGCCAGCAGCTTAGCCTTGACTAGCGGGAGAACAGATACGCAGTATTTT
few	TRBJ2-6	TRBV29-1	.	CSVFPSGANVLTF	TGCAGCGTTTTCCCCTCTGGGGCCAACGTCCTGACTTTC
.	TRBJ2-7	TRBV20-1	.	CSARDSAAPSYEQYF	TGCAGTGCTAGAGATTCAGCGGCGCCGTCCTACGAGCAGTACTTC
few	TRBJ1-1	TRBV5-1	.	CASSTDSGNTEAFF	TGCGCCAGCAGCACGGACAGCGGGAACACTGAAGCTTTCTTT